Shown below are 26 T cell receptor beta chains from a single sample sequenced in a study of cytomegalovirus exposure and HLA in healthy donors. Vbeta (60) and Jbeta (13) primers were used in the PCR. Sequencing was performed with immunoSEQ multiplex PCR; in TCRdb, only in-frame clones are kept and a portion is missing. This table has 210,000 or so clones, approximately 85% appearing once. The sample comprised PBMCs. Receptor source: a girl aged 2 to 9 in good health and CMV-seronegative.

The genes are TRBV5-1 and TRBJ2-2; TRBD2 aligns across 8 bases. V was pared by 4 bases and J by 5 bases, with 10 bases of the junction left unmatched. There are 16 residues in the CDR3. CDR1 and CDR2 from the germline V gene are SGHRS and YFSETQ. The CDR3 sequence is CASSLRSGSRTGELFF. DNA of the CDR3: TGCGCCAGCAGCCTGAGGAGCGGGAGTCGGACCGGGGAGCTGTTTTTT.

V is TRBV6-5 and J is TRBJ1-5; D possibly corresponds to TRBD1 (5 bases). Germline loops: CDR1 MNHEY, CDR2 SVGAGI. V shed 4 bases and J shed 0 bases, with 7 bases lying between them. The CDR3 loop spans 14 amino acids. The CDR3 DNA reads TGTGCCAGCAGTTCCAGGGTTAGCAATCAGCCCCAGCATTTT. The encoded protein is CASSSRVSNQPQHF.

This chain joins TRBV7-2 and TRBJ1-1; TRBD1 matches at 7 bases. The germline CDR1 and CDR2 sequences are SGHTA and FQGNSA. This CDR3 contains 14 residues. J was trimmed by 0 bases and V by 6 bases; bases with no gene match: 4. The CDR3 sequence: CASRRGTVNTEAFF. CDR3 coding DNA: TGTGCCAGCAGACGCGGGACAGTGAACACTGAAGCTTTCTTT.

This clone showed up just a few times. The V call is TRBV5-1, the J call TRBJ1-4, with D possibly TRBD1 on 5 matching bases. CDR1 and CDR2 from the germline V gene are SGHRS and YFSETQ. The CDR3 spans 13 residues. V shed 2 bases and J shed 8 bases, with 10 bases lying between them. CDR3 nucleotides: TGCGCCAGCAGCTTTTCGACAGACGAAAAACTGTTTTTT. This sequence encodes CASSFSTDEKLFF.

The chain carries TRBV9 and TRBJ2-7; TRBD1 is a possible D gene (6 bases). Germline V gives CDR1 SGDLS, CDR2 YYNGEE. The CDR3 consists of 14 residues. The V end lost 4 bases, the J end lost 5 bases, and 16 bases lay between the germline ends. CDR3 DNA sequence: TGTGCCAGCAGCCCATACCGACAGGCCCACGAGCAGTACTTC. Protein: CASSPYRQAHEQYF.

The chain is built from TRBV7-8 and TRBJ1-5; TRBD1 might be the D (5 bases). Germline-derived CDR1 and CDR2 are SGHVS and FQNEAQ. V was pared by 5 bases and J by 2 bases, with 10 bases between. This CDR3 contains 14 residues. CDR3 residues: CASSRGLGNQPQHF. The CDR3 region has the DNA TGTGCCAGCAGCCGGGGGTTGGGCAATCAGCCCCAGCATTTT. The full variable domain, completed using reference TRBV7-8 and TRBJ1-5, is GAGVSQSPRYKVAKRGQDVALRCDPISGHVSLFWYQQALGQGPEFLTYFQNEAQLDKSGLPSDRFFAERPEGSVSTLKIQRTQQEDSAVYLCASSRGLGNQPQHFGDGTRLSIL.

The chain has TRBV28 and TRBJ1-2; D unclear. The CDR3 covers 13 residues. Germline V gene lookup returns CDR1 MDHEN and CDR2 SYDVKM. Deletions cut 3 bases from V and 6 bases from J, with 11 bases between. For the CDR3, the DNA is TGTGCCAGCAGTTTCGAAGGGAGAAATGGCTACACCTTC. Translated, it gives CASSFEGRNGYTF.

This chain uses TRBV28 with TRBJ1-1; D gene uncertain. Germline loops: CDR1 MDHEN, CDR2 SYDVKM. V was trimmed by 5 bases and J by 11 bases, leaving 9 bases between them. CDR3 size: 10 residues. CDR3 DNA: TGTGCCAGCAGTCAACTAGAGGCTTTCTTT. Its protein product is CASSQLEAFF.

CDR3 region: CASMGLAGGRQETQYF. The CDR3 nucleotides are TGTGCCAGTATGGGGCTAGCGGGAGGGCGACAAGAGACCCAGTACTTC. The chain couples TRBV19 to TRBJ2-5, with 12 bases fitting TRBD2. Trimming took 7 bases from V and 2 from J; bases not matched to a gene: 8. Germline CDR1 and CDR2: LNHDA and SQIVND (reference sequence). This CDR3 spans 16 amino acids.

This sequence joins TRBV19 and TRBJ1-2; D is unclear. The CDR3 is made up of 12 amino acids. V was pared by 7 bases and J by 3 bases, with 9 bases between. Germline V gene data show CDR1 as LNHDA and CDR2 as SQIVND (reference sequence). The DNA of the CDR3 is TGTGCCAGTAAACGGGTTGACTATGGCTACACCTTC. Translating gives CASKRVDYGYTF.

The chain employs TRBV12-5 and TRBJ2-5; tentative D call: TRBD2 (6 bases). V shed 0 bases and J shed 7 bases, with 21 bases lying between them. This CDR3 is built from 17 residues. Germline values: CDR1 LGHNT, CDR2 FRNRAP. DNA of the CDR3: TGTGCTAGTGGTTTGGTACGAGGCCCGGGGGTGGAGGGGACCCAGTACTTC. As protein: CASGLVRGPGVEGTQYF.

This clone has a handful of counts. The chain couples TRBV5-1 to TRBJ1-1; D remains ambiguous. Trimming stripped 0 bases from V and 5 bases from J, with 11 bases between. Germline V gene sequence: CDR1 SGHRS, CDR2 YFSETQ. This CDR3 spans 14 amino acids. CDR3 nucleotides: TGCGCCAGCAGCTTGGCGGGGATTAGGACTGAAGCTTTCTTT. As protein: CASSLAGIRTEAFF. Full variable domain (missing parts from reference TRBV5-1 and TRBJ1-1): KAGVTQTPRYLIKTRGQQVTLSCSPISGHRSVSWYQQTPGQGLQFLFEYFSETQRNKGNFPGRFSGRQFSNSRSEMNVSTLELGDSALYLCASSLAGIRTEAFFGQGTRLTVV.

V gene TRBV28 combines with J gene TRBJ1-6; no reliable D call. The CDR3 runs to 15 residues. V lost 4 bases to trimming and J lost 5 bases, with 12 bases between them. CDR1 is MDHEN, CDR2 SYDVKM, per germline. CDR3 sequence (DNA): TGTGCCAGCAGTTCCGACGGCGGTCATAATTCACCCCTCCACTTT. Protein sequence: CASSSDGGHNSPLHF.

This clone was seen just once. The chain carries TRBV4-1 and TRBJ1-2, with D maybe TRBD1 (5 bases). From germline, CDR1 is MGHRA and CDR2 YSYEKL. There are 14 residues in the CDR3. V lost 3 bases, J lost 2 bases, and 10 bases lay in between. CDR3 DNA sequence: TGCGCCAGCAGCCACAGGGTCCCCAACTATGGCTACACCTTC. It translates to CASSHRVPNYGYTF.

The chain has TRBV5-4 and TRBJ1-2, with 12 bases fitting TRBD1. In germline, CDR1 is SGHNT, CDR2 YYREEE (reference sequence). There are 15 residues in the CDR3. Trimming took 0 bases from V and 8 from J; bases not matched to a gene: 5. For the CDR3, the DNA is TGTGCCAGCAGCTTGGAGGGACAGGGGGCGGAAGGCTACACCTTC. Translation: CASSLEGQGAEGYTF.

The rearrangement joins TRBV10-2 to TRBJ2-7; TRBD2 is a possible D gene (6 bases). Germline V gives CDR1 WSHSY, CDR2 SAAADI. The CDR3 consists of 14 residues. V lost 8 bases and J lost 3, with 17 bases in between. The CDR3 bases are TGCGCCAGCCGGGGGAGTGGGGCAGGCTACGAGCAGTACTTC. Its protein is CASRGSGAGYEQYF.

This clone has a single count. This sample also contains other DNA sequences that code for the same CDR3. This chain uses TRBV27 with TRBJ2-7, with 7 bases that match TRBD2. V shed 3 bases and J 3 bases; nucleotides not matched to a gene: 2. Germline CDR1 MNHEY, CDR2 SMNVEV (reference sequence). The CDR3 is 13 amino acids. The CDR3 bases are TGTGCCAGCAGTTTCGCTAGCGGCTACGAGCAGTACTTC. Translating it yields CASSFASGYEQYF.

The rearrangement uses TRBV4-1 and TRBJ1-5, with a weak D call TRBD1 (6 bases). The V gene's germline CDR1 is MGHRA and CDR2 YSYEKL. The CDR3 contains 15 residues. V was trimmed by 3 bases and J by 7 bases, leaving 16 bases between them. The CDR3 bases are TGCGCCAGCAGCCAGATGACAGGCACGGGGCAGCCCCAGCATTTT. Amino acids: CASSQMTGTGQPQHF.

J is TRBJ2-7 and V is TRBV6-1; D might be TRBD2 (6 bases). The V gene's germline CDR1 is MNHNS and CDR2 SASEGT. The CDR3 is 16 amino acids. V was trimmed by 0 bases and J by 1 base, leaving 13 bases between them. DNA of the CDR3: TGTGCCAGCAGTGAAGCGGGGGGAATGGGGTCCTACGAGCAGTACTTC. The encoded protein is CASSEAGGMGSYEQYF.

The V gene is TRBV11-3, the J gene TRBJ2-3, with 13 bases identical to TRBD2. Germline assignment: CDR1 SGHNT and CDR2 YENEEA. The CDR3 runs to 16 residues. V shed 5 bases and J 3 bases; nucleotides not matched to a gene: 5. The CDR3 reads CASSLTSGGATDTQYF. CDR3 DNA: TGTGCCAGCAGCCTAACTAGCGGGGGGGCTACAGATACGCAGTATTTT.

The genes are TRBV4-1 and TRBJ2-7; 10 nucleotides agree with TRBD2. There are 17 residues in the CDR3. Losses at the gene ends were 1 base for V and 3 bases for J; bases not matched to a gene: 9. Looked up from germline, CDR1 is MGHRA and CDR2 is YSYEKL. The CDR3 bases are TGCGCCAGCAGCCAAGCTTTTAGCGGGGGGATCGGCTACGAGCAGTACTTC. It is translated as CASSQAFSGGIGYEQYF.

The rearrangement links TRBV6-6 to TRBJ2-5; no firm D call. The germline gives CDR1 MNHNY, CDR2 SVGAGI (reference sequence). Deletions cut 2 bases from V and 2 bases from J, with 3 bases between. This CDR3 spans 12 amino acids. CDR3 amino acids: CASSYQQETQYF. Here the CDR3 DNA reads TGTGCCAGCAGTTACCAACAAGAGACCCAGTACTTC.

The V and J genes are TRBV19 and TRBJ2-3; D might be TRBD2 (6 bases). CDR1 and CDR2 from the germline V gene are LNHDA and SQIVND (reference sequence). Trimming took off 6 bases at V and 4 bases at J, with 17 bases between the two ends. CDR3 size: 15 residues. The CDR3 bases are TGTGCCAGTAGCTGGGGTATCGGGGGACCAGATACGCAGTATTTT. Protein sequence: CASSWGIGGPDTQYF.

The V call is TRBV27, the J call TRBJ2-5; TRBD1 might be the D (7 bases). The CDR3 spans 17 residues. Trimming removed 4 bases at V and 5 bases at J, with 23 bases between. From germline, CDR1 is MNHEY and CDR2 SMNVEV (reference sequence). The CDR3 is CASSSGQEGGYSETQYF. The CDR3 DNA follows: TGTGCCAGCAGTTCCGGACAGGAGGGCGGGTATAGCGAGACCCAGTACTTC.

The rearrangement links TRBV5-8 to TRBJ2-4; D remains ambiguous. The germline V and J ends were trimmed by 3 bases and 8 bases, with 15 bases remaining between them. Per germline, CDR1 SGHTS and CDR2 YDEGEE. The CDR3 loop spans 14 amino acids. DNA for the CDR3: TGTGCCAGCAGCTCATTTGGTGCCGGGTACATTCAGTACTTC. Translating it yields CASSSFGAGYIQYF.

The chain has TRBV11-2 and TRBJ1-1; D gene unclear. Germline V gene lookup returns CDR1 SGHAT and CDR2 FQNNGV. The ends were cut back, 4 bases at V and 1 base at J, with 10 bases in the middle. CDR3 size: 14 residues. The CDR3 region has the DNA TGTGCCAGCAGCTATTACGGGTCGAACACTGAAGCTTTCTTT. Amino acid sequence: CASSYYGSNTEAFF.